The present T cell receptor (beta chain) was sequenced within a study of T-cell reconstitution after alpha-beta-depleted transplantation in children. Overall study findings and caveats: Reported findings indicate that, about two months after transplant, alpha-beta T cells came from several hundred expanded clones, which were derived from non-depleted graft cells.

Germline lookup yields CDR1 SEHNR and CDR2 FQNEAQ (reference sequence). CDR3 length: 16 amino acids. Germline trimming cut 6 bases from V and 0 bases from J; bases unmatched to any gene: 9. The library targeted TCRbeta and was prepared with unique molecular identifiers. TCRdb ran MiXCR on the PCR reads and lists one entry per CDR3 protein. The table shows about a million distinct CDR3 sequences, with about 26% occurring only once. There are a few counts of this clonotype. What it recognizes is unknown. This clonotype was obtained from a boy under three years old who had a stem cell transplant for SCID, so the T cells may come from the graft donor. The rearrangement links TRBV7-9 to TRBJ2-3, with 7 bases aligning to TRBD1. Material: PBMCs, mostly from graft donor cells, obtained 360 days after TCRalphabeta/CD19-depleted stem cell transplant. CDR3 amino acids: CASSSQGTISTDTQYF. The DNA for the CDR3 is TGTGCCAGCAGTTCACAGGGGACAATAAGCACAGATACGCAGTATTTT.